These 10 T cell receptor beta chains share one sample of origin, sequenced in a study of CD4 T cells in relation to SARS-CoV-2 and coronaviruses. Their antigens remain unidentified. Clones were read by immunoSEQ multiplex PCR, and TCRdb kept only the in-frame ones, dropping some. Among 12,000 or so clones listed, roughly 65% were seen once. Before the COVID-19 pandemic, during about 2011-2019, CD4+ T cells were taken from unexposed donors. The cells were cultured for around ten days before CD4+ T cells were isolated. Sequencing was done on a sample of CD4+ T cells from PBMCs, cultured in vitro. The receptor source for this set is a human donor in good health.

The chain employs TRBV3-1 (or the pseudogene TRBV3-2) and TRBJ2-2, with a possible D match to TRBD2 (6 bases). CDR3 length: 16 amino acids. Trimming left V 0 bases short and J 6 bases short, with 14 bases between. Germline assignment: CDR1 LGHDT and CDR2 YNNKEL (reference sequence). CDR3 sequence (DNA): TGTGCCAGCAGCCAAGAGTCGGGGGTTATGGCCGGGGAGCTGTTTTTT. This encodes CASSQESGVMAGELFF.

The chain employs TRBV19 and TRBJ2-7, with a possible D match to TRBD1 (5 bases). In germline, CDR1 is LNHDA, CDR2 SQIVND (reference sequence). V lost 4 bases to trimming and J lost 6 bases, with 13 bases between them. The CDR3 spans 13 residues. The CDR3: CASSTLGAAEQYF. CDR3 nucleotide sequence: TGTGCCAGTAGTACTCTTGGGGCAGCCGAGCAGTACTTC.

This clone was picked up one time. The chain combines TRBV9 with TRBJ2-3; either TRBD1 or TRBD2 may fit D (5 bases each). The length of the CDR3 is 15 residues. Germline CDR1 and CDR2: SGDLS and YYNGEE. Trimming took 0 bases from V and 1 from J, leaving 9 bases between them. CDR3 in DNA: TGTGCCAGCAGCGTAGATGGGGGTCGCACAGATACGCAGTATTTT. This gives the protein CASSVDGGRTDTQYF.

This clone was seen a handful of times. The CDR3 protein is CASSFDSGSYEQYF. For the CDR3, the DNA is TGCGCCAGCAGCTTCGACAGTGGCTCCTACGAGCAGTACTTC. This chain uses TRBV5-1 with TRBJ2-7; possible D gene TRBD1, 5 bases. This CDR3 contains 14 residues. V shed 2 bases and J shed 0 bases, with 9 bases lying between them. CDR1 and CDR2 from the germline V gene are SGHRS and YFSETQ.

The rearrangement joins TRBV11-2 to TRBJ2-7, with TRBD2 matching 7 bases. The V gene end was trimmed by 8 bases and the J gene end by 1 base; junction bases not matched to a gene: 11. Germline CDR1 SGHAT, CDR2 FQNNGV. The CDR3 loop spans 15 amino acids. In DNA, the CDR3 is TGTGCCAGCTGTATGGCGGGAGTGTATTCCTACGAGCAGTACTTC. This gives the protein CASCMAGVYSYEQYF.

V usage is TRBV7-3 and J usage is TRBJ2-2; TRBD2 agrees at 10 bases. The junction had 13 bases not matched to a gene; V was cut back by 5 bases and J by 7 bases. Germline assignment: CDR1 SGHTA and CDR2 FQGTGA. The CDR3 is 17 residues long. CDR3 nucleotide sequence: TGTGCCAGCAGCCCTCTGGGGGCTAGCGGGAGTAACGGGGAGCTGTTTTTT. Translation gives CASSPLGASGSNGELFF.

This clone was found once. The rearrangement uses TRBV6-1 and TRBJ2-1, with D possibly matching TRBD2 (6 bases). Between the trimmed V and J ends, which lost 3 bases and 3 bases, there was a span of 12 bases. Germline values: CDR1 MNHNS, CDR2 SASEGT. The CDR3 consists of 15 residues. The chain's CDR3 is CASSEAERVYNEQFF. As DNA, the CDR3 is TGTGCCAGCAGTGAGGCGGAGCGGGTCTACAATGAGCAGTTCTTC.

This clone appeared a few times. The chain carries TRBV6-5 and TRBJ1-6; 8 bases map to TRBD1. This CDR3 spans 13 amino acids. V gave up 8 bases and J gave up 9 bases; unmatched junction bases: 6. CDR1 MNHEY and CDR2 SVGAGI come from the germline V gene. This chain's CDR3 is CASLDRGRSPLHF. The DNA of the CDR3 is TGTGCCAGCCTAGACAGGGGACGTTCACCCCTCCACTTT.

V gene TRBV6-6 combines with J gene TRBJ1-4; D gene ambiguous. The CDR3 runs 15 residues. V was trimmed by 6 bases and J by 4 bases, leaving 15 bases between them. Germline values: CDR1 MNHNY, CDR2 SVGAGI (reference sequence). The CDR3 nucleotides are TGTGCCAGCAGATCCTCCGCGGCTTTTAATGAAAAACTGTTTTTT. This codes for CASRSSAAFNEKLFF.

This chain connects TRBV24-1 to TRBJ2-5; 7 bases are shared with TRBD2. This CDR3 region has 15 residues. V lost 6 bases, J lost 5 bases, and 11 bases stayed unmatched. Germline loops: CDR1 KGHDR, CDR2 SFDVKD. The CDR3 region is CATSRRGNSGETQYF. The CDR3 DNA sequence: TGTGCCACCAGTAGGAGGGGTAATAGCGGGGAGACCCAGTACTTC.